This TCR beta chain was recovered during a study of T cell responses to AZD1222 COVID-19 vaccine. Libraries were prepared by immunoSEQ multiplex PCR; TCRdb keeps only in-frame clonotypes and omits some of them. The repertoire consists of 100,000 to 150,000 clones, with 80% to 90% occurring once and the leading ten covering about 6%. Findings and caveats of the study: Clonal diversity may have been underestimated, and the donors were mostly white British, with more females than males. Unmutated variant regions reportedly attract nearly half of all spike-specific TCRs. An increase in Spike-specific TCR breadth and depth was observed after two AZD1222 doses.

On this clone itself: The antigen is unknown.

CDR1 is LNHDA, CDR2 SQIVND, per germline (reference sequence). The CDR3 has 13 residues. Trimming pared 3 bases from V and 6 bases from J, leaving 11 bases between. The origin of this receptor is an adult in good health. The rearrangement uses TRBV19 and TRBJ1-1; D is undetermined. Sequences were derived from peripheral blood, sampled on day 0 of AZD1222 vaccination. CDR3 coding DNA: TGTGCCAGTAGTATGGAAAGGGTTGCTGAAGCTTTCTTT. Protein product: CASSMERVAEAFF.